Described below is a single TCR beta chain sequence and its context. This specimen comes from a study of control samples from healthy donors and cancer patients. CDR3 length: 15 amino acids. The V gene end was trimmed by 0 bases and the J gene end by 10 bases; junction bases not matched to a gene: 6. Germline-derived CDR1 and CDR2 are LGHNA and YSLEER. Data came from immunoSEQ multiplex PCR; TCRdb stores just in-frame clones and leaves some out. The sample lists about 140,000 clones, roughly 94% occurring once. The rearrangement uses TRBV4-3 and TRBJ1-6, with 7 nucleotides matching TRBD1. The sequence was collected from a man aged 40-49 years in good health. The sample comprised blood. This chain's CDR3 is CASSQDHRGGSPLHF. The CDR3, as DNA: TGCGCCAGCAGCCAAGATCACAGGGGTGGGTCACCCCTCCACTTT.